Listed here are 23 T cell receptor beta chains from one sample, sequenced in a study of shared clonotypes between healthy human individuals. Terminally differentiated effector memory CD45RA+ cells were left out of the naive CD8 fraction, which was CD45RO-negative and positively selected for CCR7. Assay used: immunoSEQ multiplex PCR; TCRdb lists only in-frame clones, some missing. The sample yields around 550,000 clones, approximately 95% seen once. The specimen sequenced was naive CD8+ T cells sorted from blood. These receptors originate from a woman younger than 45 in good health.

The chain employs TRBV7-2 and TRBJ2-5; 7 bases line up with TRBD1. The assigned J gene may be wrong: the sequence end matches TRBJ2-7 better. Germline V gene lookup returns CDR1 SGHTA and CDR2 FQGNSA. The CDR3 is made up of 14 amino acids. The CDR3 spells CASRPGTASYEQYF. In DNA, the CDR3 is TGTGCCAGCAGACCCGGGACAGCTTCCTACGAGCAGTACTTC.

This clone was observed a few times. The chain couples TRBV7-9 to TRBJ2-7; no firm D call. V lost 5 bases, J lost 6 bases, and 11 bases lay in between. CDR1 is SEHNR, CDR2 FQNEAQ, per germline (reference sequence). The CDR3 extends over 12 amino acids. In nucleotides, the CDR3 is TGTGCCAGCAGCCAAGGATGGAGCGAGCAGTACTTC. Amino acid sequence: CASSQGWSEQYF.

The rearrangement links TRBV18 to TRBJ2-3; TRBD2 matches 8 bases. CDR3 length: 14 residues. Germline V gene sequence: CDR1 KGHSH, CDR2 LQKENI. V shed 3 bases, J shed 2 bases, and the junction held 1 base outside the gene matches. Written as DNA, the CDR3 is TGTGCCAGCTCACCTAGCGGGGCCACAGATACGCAGTATTTT. Translated: CASSPSGATDTQYF.

This rearrangement joins TRBV5-1 to TRBJ1-1; TRBD1 matches 8 bases. CDR1 is SGHRS and CDR2 is YFSETQ in the germline V gene. The trim removed 2 bases at V and 6 bases at J, leaving 6 bases unmatched. The CDR3 contains 14 residues. CDR3 DNA sequence: TGCGCCAGCAGCTTCACAGGGGGGATCGCTGAAGCTTTCTTT. Its translation is CASSFTGGIAEAFF.

The chain recombines TRBV28 with TRBJ2-7; TRBD1 matches 7 bases. The junction had 9 bases not matched to a gene; V was cut back by 5 bases and J by 2 bases. Germline V gene sequence: CDR1 MDHEN, CDR2 SYDVKM. The CDR3 loop spans 15 amino acids. The CDR3, as DNA: TGTGCCAGCAGTATTCTCGACAGGGTAGCCTACGAGCAGTACTTC. Its translation is CASSILDRVAYEQYF.

CDR3 nucleotides: TGTGCCAGCAGCTTAGGACAGGACTTCTATGGCTACACCTTC. Amino acid sequence: CASSLGQDFYGYTF. The gene calls are TRBV7-6 and TRBJ1-2; possibly TRBD1 for D (6 bases). This CDR3 comprises 14 residues. Trimming took 1 base from V and 4 from J, leaving 10 bases between them. Germline CDR1 and CDR2: SGHVS and FNYEAQ.

As for this clone: Germline is not matched at one junction end, which may reflect a read error. This chain connects TRBV6-5 to TRBJ2-7, with 8 bases identical to TRBD2. CDR1 is MNHEY, CDR2 SVGAGI, per germline. The CDR3 has 15 amino acids. CDR3 sequence reads: CASSFPGGSSYELYF. The CDR3 DNA reads as TGTGCCAGCAGCTTCCCGGGAGGGAGCTCCTACGAGCTGTACTTC.

The chain is built from TRBV11-3 and TRBJ2-5, with D unclear. The DNA matches TRBJ2-7 better at its end, which makes the J call doubtful. This CDR3 region has 13 residues. Per the germline V gene, CDR1 is SGHNT and CDR2 is YENEEA. The DNA for the CDR3 is TGTGCCAGCAGCTTAGGCAGAACCTACGAGCAGTACTTC. Protein sequence: CASSLGRTYEQYF.

Here the CDR3 reads CASSLANSGDYEQYF. The CDR3 DNA follows: TGCGCCAGCAGCTTGGCCAATTCCGGGGACTACGAGCAGTACTTC. This rearrangement joins TRBV5-1 to TRBJ2-7; TRBD2 might be the D (5 bases). Germline lookup yields CDR1 SGHRS and CDR2 YFSETQ. This CDR3 is 15 amino acids long. Trimming pared 0 bases from V and 3 bases from J, leaving 13 bases between.

The genes are TRBV2 and TRBJ2-1; no firm D call. Germline V gives CDR1 SNHLY, CDR2 FYNNEI. The CDR3 spans 10 residues. The V and J ends lost 9 bases and 5 bases respectively, with 5 bases between them. The DNA of the CDR3 is TGTGCCAGGAGAAACAATGAGCAGTTCTTC. This translates into CARRNNEQFF.

V gene TRBV6-5 combines with J gene TRBJ2-3; D uncertain. This CDR3 region has 14 residues. From germline, CDR1 is MNHEY and CDR2 SVGAGI. Trimming took 4 bases from V and 6 from J, leaving 14 bases between them. The CDR3 reads CASSLGSLGDTQYF. In nucleotides, the CDR3 is TGTGCCAGCAGTTTGGGCTCCCTGGGGGATACGCAGTATTTT.

Points on this clone: The sample carries other DNA sequences with the same CDR3. The chain carries TRBV27 and TRBJ2-7; either TRBD1 or TRBD2 may supply D (5 bases each). There are 13 residues in the CDR3. CDR1 MNHEY and CDR2 SMNVEV come from the germline V gene (reference sequence). The V and J ends lost 8 bases and 3 bases respectively, with 14 bases between them. Here the CDR3 reads CASRPGTGYEQYF. The CDR3 nucleotides read TGTGCCAGCCGTCCCGGGACGGGCTACGAGCAGTACTTC.

V gene TRBV6-1 combines with J gene TRBJ2-7, with D hard to call. V lost 2 bases, J lost 3 bases, and 20 bases lay in between. This CDR3 comprises 17 residues. Germline V CDR1 and CDR2: MNHNS, SASEGT. CDR3 DNA sequence: TGTGCCAGCAGTGAAACGTTGTTGGGCAGTATCATCTACGAGCAGTACTTC. It is translated as CASSETLLGSIIYEQYF.

This sequence joins TRBV5-4 and TRBJ2-1; unclear D gene. The CDR3 covers 14 residues. Trimming removed 4 bases at V and 10 bases at J, with 18 bases between. The V gene's germline CDR1 is SGHNT and CDR2 YYREEE (reference sequence). The CDR3, as DNA: TGTGCCAGCAGCACCTCGGAAAATATTTTGGAGCAGTTCTTC. Encoded protein: CASSTSENILEQFF. Full variable domain (rest looked up from reference TRBV5-4 and TRBJ2-1): ETGVTQSPTHLIKTRGQQVTLRCSSQSGHNTVSWYQQALGQGPQFIFQYYREEENGRGNFPPRFSGLQFPNYSSELNVNALELDDSALYLCASSTSENILEQFFGPGTRLTVL.

The chain couples TRBV5-5 to TRBJ2-4, with a weak D call TRBD2 (6 bases). CDR3 length: 12 amino acids. The V gene's germline CDR1 is SGHKS and CDR2 YYEKEE (reference sequence). V gave up 4 bases and J gave up 7 bases, with 9 bases separating them. The CDR3 region has the DNA TGTGCCAGCAGCCCCGGAGGGAACATTCAGTACTTC. Translation gives CASSPGGNIQYF. Full variable domain (rest looked up from reference TRBV5-5 and TRBJ2-4): DAGVTQSPTHLIKTRGQQVTLRCSPISGHKSVSWYQQVLGQGPQFIFQYYEKEERGRGNFPDRFSARQFPNYSSELNVNALLLGDSALYLCASSPGGNIQYFGAGTRLSVL.

This chain joins TRBV4-1 and TRBJ2-7; TRBD1 is a possible D gene (6 bases). Germline CDR1 is MGHRA and CDR2 is YSYEKL. V shed 3 bases and J shed 4 bases, with 28 bases lying between them. This CDR3 has 19 residues. The CDR3 region has the DNA TGCGCCAGCAGCCAGATCGAAGGGGGTGGCAGCCTCAAGATTTACGAGCAGTACTTC. As protein: CASSQIEGGGSLKIYEQYF.

This chain links TRBV10-3 with TRBJ1-1; possible D gene TRBD1, 6 bases. V was pared by 0 bases and J by 4 bases, with 15 bases between. The CDR3 is 16 residues long. CDR1 and CDR2 from the germline V gene are ENHRY and SYGVKD. The CDR3 sequence is CAISESYRDLRTEAFF. As DNA, the CDR3 is TGTGCCATCAGTGAGTCCTACAGGGACCTTCGCACTGAAGCTTTCTTT.

This chain connects TRBV10-3 to TRBJ2-7; D remains ambiguous. Germline V gives CDR1 ENHRY, CDR2 SYGVKD. CDR3 size: 13 residues. The ends were cut back, 7 bases at V and 2 bases at J, with 12 bases in the middle. CDR3 in DNA: TGTGCCATCAAGGGCGGCACGGCCTACGAGCAGTACTTC. Protein sequence: CAIKGGTAYEQYF.

This rearrangement joins TRBV28 to TRBJ1-1; D not certain. The CDR3 sequence is 12 residues long. Germline V gives CDR1 MDHEN, CDR2 SYDVKM. Deletions cut 4 bases from V and 6 bases from J, with 9 bases between. CDR3 loop: CASSSFFPEAFF. Here the CDR3 DNA reads TGTGCCAGCAGTTCTTTTTTCCCTGAAGCTTTCTTT. The whole variable domain, remainder taken from reference TRBV28 and TRBJ1-1, is DVKVTQSSRYLVKRTGEKVFLECVQDMDHENMFWYRQDPGLGLRLIYFSYDVKMKEKGDIPEGYSVSREKKERFSLILESASTNQTSMYLCASSSFFPEAFFGQGTRLTVV.

The chain carries TRBV5-8 and TRBJ1-2, with 7 bases identical to TRBD1. The CDR3 runs 13 residues. Germline V CDR1 and CDR2: SGHTS, YDEGEE. Trimming removed 5 bases from V and 5 bases from J; junction bases left unmatched: 6. CDR3 DNA sequence: TGTGCCAGCAGGGGACAGACACATTATGGCTACACCTTC. It codes for CASRGQTHYGYTF.

CDR3 region: CASSLGGQARNTEAFF. CDR3 DNA sequence: TGTGCCAGCAGCCTTGGGGGACAGGCGAGAAACACTGAAGCTTTCTTT. The chain joins TRBV9 to TRBJ1-1; TRBD1 matches at 8 bases. The CDR3 runs to 16 residues. Germline V gene lookup returns CDR1 SGDLS and CDR2 YYNGEE. V lost 4 bases and J lost 2; bases outside the gene matches: 10.

The chain joins TRBV27 to TRBJ2-5; D possibly matches TRBD1 or TRBD2 (6 bases each). The DNA end is more similar to TRBJ2-7, so the J call may be wrong. CDR3 length equals 17 residues. Germline V CDR1 and CDR2: MNHEY, SMNVEV (reference sequence). CDR3 sequence reads: CASSLGAGKSPLHEQYF. CDR3 nucleotide sequence: TGTGCCAGCAGTTTGGGGGCGGGAAAAAGCCCCTTACACGAGCAGTACTTC.

The CDR3 DNA reads TGTGCCAGCAGTGAACAGGGGGCGGATAGCAATCAGCCCCAGCATTTT. Protein sequence: CASSEQGADSNQPQHF. This chain links TRBV6-1 with TRBJ1-5, with TRBD1 matching 8 bases. The CDR3 has 16 amino acids. In germline, CDR1 is MNHNS, CDR2 SASEGT. Trimming at V came to 2 bases and at J to 0 bases, leaving 3 bases not matched to a gene.